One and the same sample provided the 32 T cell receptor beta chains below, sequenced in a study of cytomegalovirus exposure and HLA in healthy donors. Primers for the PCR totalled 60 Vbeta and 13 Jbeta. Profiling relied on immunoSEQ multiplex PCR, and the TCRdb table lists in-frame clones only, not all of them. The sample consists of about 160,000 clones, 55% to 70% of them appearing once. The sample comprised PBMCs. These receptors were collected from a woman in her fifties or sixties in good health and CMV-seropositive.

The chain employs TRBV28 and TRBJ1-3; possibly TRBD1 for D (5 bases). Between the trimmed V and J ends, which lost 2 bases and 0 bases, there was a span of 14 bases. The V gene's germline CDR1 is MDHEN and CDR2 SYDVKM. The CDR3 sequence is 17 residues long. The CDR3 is CASSLPSDRYSGNTIYF. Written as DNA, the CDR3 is TGTGCCAGCAGTTTACCCAGTGACAGATACTCTGGAAACACCATATATTTT. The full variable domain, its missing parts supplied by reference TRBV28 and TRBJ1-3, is DVKVTQSSRYLVKRTGEKVFLECVQDMDHENMFWYRQDPGLGLRLIYFSYDVKMKEKGDIPEGYSVSREKKERFSLILESASTNQTSMYLCASSLPSDRYSGNTIYFGEGSWLTVV.

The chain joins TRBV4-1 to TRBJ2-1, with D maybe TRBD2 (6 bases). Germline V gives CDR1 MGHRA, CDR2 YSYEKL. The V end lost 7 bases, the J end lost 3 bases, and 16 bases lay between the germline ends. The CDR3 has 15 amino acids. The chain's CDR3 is CASNLGTRLYNEQFF. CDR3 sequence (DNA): TGCGCCAGCAACCTCGGGACTCGCCTCTACAATGAGCAGTTCTTC.

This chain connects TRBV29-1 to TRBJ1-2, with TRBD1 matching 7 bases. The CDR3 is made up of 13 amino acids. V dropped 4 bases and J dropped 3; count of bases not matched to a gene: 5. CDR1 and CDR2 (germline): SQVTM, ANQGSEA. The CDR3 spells CSVAGQTDYGYTF. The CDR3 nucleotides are TGCAGCGTTGCGGGACAGACTGACTATGGCTACACCTTC.

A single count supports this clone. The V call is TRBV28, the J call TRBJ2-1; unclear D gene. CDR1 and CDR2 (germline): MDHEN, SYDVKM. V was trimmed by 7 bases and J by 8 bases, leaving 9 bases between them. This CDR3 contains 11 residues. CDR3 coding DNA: TGTGCCAGCACAGGTTGGGATGAGCAGTTCTTC. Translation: CASTGWDEQFF.

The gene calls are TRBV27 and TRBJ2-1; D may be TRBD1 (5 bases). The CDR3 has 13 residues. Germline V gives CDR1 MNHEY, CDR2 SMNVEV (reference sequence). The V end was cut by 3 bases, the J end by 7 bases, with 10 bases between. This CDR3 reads CASSFGAWNEQFF. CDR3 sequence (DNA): TGTGCCAGCAGTTTTGGGGCCTGGAATGAGCAGTTCTTC.

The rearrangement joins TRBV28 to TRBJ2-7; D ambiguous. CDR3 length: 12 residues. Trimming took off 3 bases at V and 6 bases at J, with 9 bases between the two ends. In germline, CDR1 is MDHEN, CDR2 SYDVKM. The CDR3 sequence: CASSFSLFEQYF. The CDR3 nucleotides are TGTGCCAGCAGTTTCAGTCTCTTCGAGCAGTACTTC.

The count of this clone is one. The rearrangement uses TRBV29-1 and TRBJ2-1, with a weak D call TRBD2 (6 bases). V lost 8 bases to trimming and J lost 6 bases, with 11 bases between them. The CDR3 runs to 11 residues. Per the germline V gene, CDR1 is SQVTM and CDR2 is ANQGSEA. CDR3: CSTGGINEQFF. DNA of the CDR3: TGCAGCACTGGAGGGATCAATGAGCAGTTCTTC.

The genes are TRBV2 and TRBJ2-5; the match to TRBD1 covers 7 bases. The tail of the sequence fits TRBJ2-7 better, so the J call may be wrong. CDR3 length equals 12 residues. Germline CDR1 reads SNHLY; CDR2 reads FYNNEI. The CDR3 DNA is TGTGCCAGCAGCAGACAGGGACGCGAGCAGTACTTC. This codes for CASSRQGREQYF.

The CDR3: CASSLGLPSNEQYF. CDR3 coding DNA: TGTGCCAGCAGCTTGGGACTCCCATCGAACGAGCAGTACTTC. This chain links TRBV5-8 with TRBJ2-7; no clear D. The CDR3 contains 14 residues. Trimming stripped 0 bases from V and 5 bases from J, with 12 bases between. Germline V gene lookup returns CDR1 SGHTS and CDR2 YDEGEE. Full variable domain (missing parts from reference TRBV5-8 and TRBJ2-7): EAGVTQSPTHLIKTRGQQATLRCSPISGHTSVYWYQQALGLGLQFLLWYDEGEERNRGNFPPRFSGRQFPNYSSELNVNALELEDSALYLCASSLGLPSNEQYFGPGTRLTVT.

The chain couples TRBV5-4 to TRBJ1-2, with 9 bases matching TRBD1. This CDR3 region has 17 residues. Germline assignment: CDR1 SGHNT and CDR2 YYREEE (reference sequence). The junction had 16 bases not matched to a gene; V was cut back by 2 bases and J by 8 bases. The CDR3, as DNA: TGTGCCAGCAGCTTTGGACAGGGGCAAGCTATCTATAGCGGCTACACCTTC. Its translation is CASSFGQGQAIYSGYTF.

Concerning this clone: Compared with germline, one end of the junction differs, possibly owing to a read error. The CDR3 reads CSTGTGTYTEQFF. CDR3 DNA: TGCAGCACCGGGACAGGGACCTACACTGAGCAGTTCTTC. The chain combines TRBV29-1 with TRBJ2-1; 9 nucleotides align to TRBD1. The V gene's germline CDR1 is SQVTM and CDR2 ANQGSEA. CDR3 length equals 13 residues.

CDR3: CASSVGSGSGANVLTF. In DNA form, the CDR3 reads TGTGCCAGCAGCGTAGGCTCGGGATCTGGGGCCAACGTCCTGACTTTC. The chain couples TRBV9 to TRBJ2-6; TRBD2 is a possible D gene (5 bases). CDR1 is SGDLS and CDR2 is YYNGEE in the germline V gene. This CDR3 is 16 amino acids long. V shed 0 bases and J shed 1 base, with 8 bases lying between them.

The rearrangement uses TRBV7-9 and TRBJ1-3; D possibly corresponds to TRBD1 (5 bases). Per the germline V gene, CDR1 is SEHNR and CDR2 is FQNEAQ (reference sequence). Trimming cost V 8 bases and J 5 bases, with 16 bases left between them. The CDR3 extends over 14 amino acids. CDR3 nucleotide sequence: TGTGCCAGCCCTCCCGGGGGAGATCGAAACACCATATATTTT. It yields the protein CASPPGGDRNTIYF.

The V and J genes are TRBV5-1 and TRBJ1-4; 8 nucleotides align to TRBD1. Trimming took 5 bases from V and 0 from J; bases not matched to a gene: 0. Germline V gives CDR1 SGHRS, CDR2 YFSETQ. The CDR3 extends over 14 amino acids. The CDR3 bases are TGCGCCAGCAGGGGACAGGCAACTAATGAAAAACTGTTTTTT. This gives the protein CASRGQATNEKLFF.

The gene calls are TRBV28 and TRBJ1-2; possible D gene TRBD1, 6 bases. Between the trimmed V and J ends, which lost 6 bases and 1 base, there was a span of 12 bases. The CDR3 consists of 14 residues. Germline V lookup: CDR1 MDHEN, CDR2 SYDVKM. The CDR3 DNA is TGTGCCAGCAGGGTTCAGGGGTATAACTATGGCTACACCTTC. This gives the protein CASRVQGYNYGYTF.

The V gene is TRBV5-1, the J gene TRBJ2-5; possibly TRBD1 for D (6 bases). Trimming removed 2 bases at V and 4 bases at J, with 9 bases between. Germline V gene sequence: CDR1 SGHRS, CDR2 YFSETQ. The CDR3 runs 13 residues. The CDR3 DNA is TGCGCCAGCAGCTTCACAGGGCCAGAGACCCAGTACTTC. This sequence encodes CASSFTGPETQYF.

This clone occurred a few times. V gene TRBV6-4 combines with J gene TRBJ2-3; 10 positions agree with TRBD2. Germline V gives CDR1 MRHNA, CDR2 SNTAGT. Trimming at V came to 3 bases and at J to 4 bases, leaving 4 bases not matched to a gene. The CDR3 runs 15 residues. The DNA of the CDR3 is TGTGCCAGCAGTGATGCAGCGGGAGGGGCAGATACGCAGTATTTT. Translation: CASSDAAGGADTQYF.

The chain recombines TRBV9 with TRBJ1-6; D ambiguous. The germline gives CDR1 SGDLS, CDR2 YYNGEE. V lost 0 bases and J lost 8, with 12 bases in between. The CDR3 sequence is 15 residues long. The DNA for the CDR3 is TGTGCCAGCAGCGTAGCTTCGACGGAGGATTCACCCCTCCACTTT. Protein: CASSVASTEDSPLHF.

The CDR3 DNA follows: TGTGCCATCAGTGAGTTTGGGTCAGGTAGCAATCAGCCCCAGCATTTT. Translation gives CAISEFGSGSNQPQHF. The chain links TRBV10-3 to TRBJ1-5; D ambiguous. Germline lookup yields CDR1 ENHRY and CDR2 SYGVKD. V was cut by 1 base and J by 0 bases, with 10 bases left in between. The CDR3 extends over 16 amino acids.

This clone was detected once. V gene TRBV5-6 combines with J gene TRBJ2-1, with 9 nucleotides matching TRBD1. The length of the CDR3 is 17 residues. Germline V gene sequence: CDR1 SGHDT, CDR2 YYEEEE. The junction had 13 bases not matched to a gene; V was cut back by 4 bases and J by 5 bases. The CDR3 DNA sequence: TGTGCCAGCAGCCACAGGGCCGGGACAGGGAAAAACAATGAGCAGTTCTTC. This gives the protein CASSHRAGTGKNNEQFF.

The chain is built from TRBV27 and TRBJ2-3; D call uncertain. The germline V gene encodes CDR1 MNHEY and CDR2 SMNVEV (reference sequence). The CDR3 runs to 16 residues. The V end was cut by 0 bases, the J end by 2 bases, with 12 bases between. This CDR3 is CASSLSAHNPTDTQYF. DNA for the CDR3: TGTGCCAGCAGTTTATCGGCTCACAACCCCACAGATACGCAGTATTTT.

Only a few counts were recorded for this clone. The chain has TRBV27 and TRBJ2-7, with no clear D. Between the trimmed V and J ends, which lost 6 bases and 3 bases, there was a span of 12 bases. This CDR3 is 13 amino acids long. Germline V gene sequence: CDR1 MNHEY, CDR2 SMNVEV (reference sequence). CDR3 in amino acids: CASSADTRYEQYF. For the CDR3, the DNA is TGTGCCAGCAGCGCCGACACGCGCTACGAGCAGTACTTC.

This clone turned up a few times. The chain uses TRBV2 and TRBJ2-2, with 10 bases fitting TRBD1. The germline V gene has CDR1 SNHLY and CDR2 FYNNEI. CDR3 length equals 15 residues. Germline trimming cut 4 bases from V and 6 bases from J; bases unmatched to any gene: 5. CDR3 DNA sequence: TGTGCCAGCAGTGTTTTGGACAGGGGGGCCGGGGAGCTGTTTTTT. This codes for CASSVLDRGAGELFF.

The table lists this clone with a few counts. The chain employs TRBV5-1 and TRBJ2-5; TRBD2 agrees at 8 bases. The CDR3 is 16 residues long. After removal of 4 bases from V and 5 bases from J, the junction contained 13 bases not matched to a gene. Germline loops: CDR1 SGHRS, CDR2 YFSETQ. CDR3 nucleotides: TGCGCCAGCAGCCCGGGACTAGGCGGGCTCGGGGAGACCCAGTACTTC. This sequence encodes CASSPGLGGLGETQYF.

CDR3 DNA sequence: TGCGCCAGCAGTGACGGCGGGAGATTTAGGGATGAGCAGTTCTTC. This gives the protein CASSDGGRFRDEQFF. The chain recombines TRBV10-1 with TRBJ2-1, with 7 nucleotides matching TRBD2. Germline trimming cut 3 bases from V and 8 bases from J; bases unmatched to any gene: 10. The CDR3 extends over 15 amino acids. CDR1 is WNHNN and CDR2 is SYGVQD in the germline V gene (reference sequence).

The CDR3 loop reads CASSQDRQGGQPQHF. The CDR3 region has the DNA TGTGCCAGCAGCCAAGACCGACAGGGAGGACAGCCCCAGCATTTT. V is TRBV4-2 and J is TRBJ1-5, with 7 positions matching TRBD1. Germline CDR1 is LGHNA and CDR2 is YNFKEQ. Germline trimming cut 0 bases from V and 7 bases from J; bases unmatched to any gene: 6. CDR3 length: 15 residues.

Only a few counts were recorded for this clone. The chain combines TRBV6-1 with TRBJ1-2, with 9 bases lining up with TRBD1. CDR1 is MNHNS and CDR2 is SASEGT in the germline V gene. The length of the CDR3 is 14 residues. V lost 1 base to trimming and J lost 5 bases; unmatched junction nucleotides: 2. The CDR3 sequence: CASSEVGTGYGYTF. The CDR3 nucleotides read TGTGCCAGCAGTGAAGTCGGGACAGGGTATGGCTACACCTTC.

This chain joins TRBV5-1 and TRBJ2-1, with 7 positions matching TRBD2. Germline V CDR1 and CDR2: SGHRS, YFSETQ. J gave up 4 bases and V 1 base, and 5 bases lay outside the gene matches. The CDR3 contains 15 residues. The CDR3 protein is CASSLSGTLYNEQFF. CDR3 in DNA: TGCGCCAGCAGCTTGAGCGGGACTCTATACAATGAGCAGTTCTTC.

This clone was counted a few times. CDR3: CASSLSAGNTEAFF. The CDR3 nucleotides are TGTGCCAGCAGTTTATCTGCGGGGAACACTGAAGCTTTCTTT. The chain couples TRBV27 to TRBJ1-1, with no clear D. Between the trimmed V and J ends, which lost 0 bases and 1 base, there was a span of 6 bases. The CDR3 is 14 residues long. Germline-derived CDR1 and CDR2 are MNHEY and SMNVEV (reference sequence).

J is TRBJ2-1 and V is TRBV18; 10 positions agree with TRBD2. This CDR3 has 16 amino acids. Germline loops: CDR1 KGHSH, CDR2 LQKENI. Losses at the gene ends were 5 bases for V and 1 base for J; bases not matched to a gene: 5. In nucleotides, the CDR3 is TGTGCCAGCTCAGACCCACTAGCGGGATCCTACAATGAGCAGTTCTTC. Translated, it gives CASSDPLAGSYNEQFF.

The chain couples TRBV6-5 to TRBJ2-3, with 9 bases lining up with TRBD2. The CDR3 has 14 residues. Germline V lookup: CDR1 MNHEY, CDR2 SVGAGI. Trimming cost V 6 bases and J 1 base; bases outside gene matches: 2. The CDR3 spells CASRWTSGTDTQYF. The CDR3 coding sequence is TGTGCCAGCAGATGGACTAGCGGCACAGATACGCAGTATTTT.

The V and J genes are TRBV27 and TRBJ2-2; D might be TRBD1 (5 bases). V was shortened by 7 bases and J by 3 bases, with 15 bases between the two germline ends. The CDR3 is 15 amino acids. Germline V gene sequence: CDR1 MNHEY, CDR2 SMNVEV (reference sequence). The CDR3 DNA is TGTGCCAGCAACTTAACACCAGGGTACACCGGGGAGCTGTTTTTT. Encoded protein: CASNLTPGYTGELFF.